This T cell receptor (beta chain) was obtained from a study of blood T cell repertoires in COVID-19. As for the study in general: Some COVID-19 samples were acute and others convalescent; all came from the United States, Italy and Spain.

Sequencing used immunoSEQ multiplex PCR; TCRdb keeps in-frame clones, though not all of them. The data contain 110,000 to 150,000 clones, around 81% of them singletons. Germline assignment: CDR1 SEHNR and CDR2 FQNEAQ (reference sequence). The CDR3 consists of 16 residues. Trimming removed 5 bases from V and 3 bases from J, with 18 bases in between. The chain is built from TRBV7-9 and TRBJ2-3, with TRBD2 as a possible D gene (5 bases). The sequenced sample consisted of peripheral blood. The TCR originated in a human donor in a cohort sampled during active COVID-19. Here the CDR3 reads CASSPSQTGWTDTQYF. DNA for the CDR3: TGTGCCAGCAGCCCGTCGCAAACGGGATGGACAGATACGCAGTATTTT.